This T cell receptor (beta chain) came from a study of shared clonotypes between healthy human individuals (dated by TCRdb to the early 2020s). Regarding the research as a whole: The cohort included a few men and a couple of women between 18 and 49 years of age. Per donor, three plates each were used for CD4 naive and CD4 memory, two for CD8 naive, and one for CD8 memory. The study deeply sequenced blood TCR repertoires of five healthy adults to estimate repertoire size and the extent of clonotype sharing between individuals. Each donor's leukapheresis produced roughly between roughly 0.85 and 10 billion PBMCs. To increase sequencing depth and limit assay-specific biases, different laboratories used diverse techniques to prepare libraries and sequence TCR repertoires.

On the study overall, not on this receptor specifically: Incomplete sequencing was indicated by rarefaction of sorted-subset datasets, despite the large sequencing depth. Larger estimated clonotype richness was generally found for naive subsets than for memory subsets. Sampling was restricted to blood, and TCR repertoires in tissue are likely to differ from TCR repertoires in blood. The genetic and exposure-history diversity represented was limited by the small number of donors. Based on pairwise subsampling, the degree of clonotype sharing among donors was expected to be affected by sequencing depth. Higher generation probabilities were observed for clonotypes shared by all four sorted-subset donors than for non-shared clonotypes. Around 5% of naive CD4, 3.5% of naive CD8, about 2.5% of memory CD4, and about 0.4% of memory CD8 clonotypes were shared across several donors.

A word on this clone: Its antigen remains unidentified. No much larger clonotype is one base removed from it; base qualities were not supplied.

TCR CDR3 regions were amplified from genomic DNA by multiplex PCR using the deep immunoSEQ assay. Extracted genomic DNA from each cell subset was spread evenly across all wells of several immunoSEQ 96-well plates, with each plate serving as a replicate. Each replicate PCR for sorted subsets received around 0.2 ug genomic DNA, equal to 30,000 or so T cell genomes. Purified libraries were quantified with a Qubit 3.0 fluorometer, sized on a Bioanalyzer 2100, and re-quantified with the KAPA Library Quantification kit. Every immunoSEQ 96-well plate was sequenced on a dedicated single-read 150-cycle Illumina NextSeq 550 flow cell. The study's own analysis went as follows. Because the immunoSEQ output held only junctional sequences and lacked quality scores, the filtering could not match the filtering applied to full-length reads. To assign V/J genes and CDR3, sequences were annotated against IMGT germline references using PyIR, a Python wrapper for IgBLAST v1.9. Reads with weak V/J assignments (E-value above 1e-6), missing CDR3, stop codons, out-of-frame junctions, or ambiguous translated residues were removed. V3J clonotypes were defined as sequences sharing the same inferred V gene, J gene, and CDR3 amino acid sequence. Percentage overlap between repertoires was calculated by dividing the number of shared unique clonotypes by the size of the smaller repertoire. Three approaches were used to assess repertoire richness: RTK rarefaction, the Chao1 estimator, and Recon v2.1 estimates of unobserved clonotypes. Generation probabilities for all TCRbeta clonotypes obtained by the gDNA method from a handful of donors were computed using OLGA. In TCRdb, the immuneACCESS table is reduced to in-frame sequences with V and J assigned. These tables do not hold every clone; where another copy was compared, an unresolved V gene accounts for under half, and the others remain unexplained. Clone size and the V and J calls come from that table; the DNA yielded D and trimming. This sample comprises some 680,000 clones, around 73% of them detected only once. Around 2% of the sample belongs to the ten largest clones.

As encoded in the germline V gene, CDR1 is MDHEN while CDR2 is SYDVKM. The CDR3 numbers 17 residues from cysteine through phenylalanine. Only CDR3 DNA remains: 51 bases, in frame from the first base. V trim: 1 base; J trim: 4 bases; unmatched bases: 7. Donors were healthy HIV-negative adults with no recently reported acute infections or vaccinations. Every donor was a Caucasian adult residing in Nashville, Tennessee, USA. CD4+ T cells were enriched by magnetic negative selection, after which naive cells were positively selected on CD45RA and the negative fraction was taken as the memory subset. After blood collection by leukapheresis, PBMCs were isolated using Ficoll-Histopaque density gradient centrifugation and then cryopreserved in the vapor phase of liquid nitrogen. Analytical flow cytometry was used to check the purity and quantity of each magnetically sorted T cell population. Genomic DNA was isolated from every sorted fraction and measured by UV absorbance on a Nanodrop 2000c.

The sequencing input was memory CD4+ T cells sorted from blood. The cell subset or site label here, explained by the study, means: CD45RA-negative fraction. The rearrangement joined TRBV28 to TRBJ1-3; 10 middle bases align to TRBD1. This TCR was sampled from a woman aged 30 to 39 in good health. The CDR3 corresponds to CASSLSGWTGGGNTIYF. The DNA sequence is as follows: TGTGCCAGCAGTTTATCGGGATGGACAGGGGGGGGAAACACCATATATTTT.